This record looks at one T cell receptor beta chain sequence and its context. The V gene's germline CDR1 is SGDLS and CDR2 YYNGEE. This CDR3 is 16 amino acids long. The V end was cut by 0 bases, the J end by 6 bases, with 17 bases between. The data originate from a study of cytomegalovirus exposure and HLA in healthy donors. The PCR had 60 Vbeta and 13 Jbeta primers. TCRdb's table, derived via immunoSEQ multiplex PCR, lists solely in-frame clones and lacks some. Of roughly 98,000 clones listed, roughly 74% are singletons. The chain joins TRBV9 to TRBJ2-3, with D possibly matching TRBD2 (7 bases). The specimen was PBMCs. The TCR originated in a female donor in good health and CMV-seropositive. The CDR3 DNA is TGTGCCAGCAGCGTAGGAGGGGGAGGGACGGGGGATACGCAGTATTTT. This gives the protein CASSVGGGGTGDTQYF.